This entry lists 6 T cell receptor beta chains sequenced from one sample in a study of radiotherapy plus CTLA-4 blockade in lung cancer. Clones were sequenced by immunoSEQ multiplex PCR, and TCRdb holds only the in-frame ones, with some missing. The data hold 57,000 or so clones, with around 77% observed a single time. This material consisted of peripheral blood, taken from a patient treated with radiotherapy plus ipilimumab. The receptors shown here come from a human donor with non-small cell lung cancer who had a complete response to radiotherapy plus ipilimumab.

The chain has TRBV6-6 and TRBJ1-5, with D maybe TRBD1 (5 bases). Trimming cost V 4 bases and J 7 bases, with 17 bases left between them. The CDR3 is 15 residues long. Germline values: CDR1 MNHNY, CDR2 SVGAGI (reference sequence). The CDR3 protein is CASSWDRDGWQPQHF. The DNA for the CDR3 is TGTGCCAGCAGTTGGGACCGGGACGGATGGCAGCCCCAGCATTTT.

The V and J genes are TRBV11-2 and TRBJ2-1, with D perhaps TRBD1 or TRBD2 (7 bases each). V was shortened by 6 bases and J by 5 bases, with 17 bases between the two germline ends. Per the germline V gene, CDR1 is SGHAT and CDR2 is FQNNGV. The CDR3 length is 15 residues. This CDR3 is CASRPQGGENNEQFF. DNA of the CDR3: TGTGCCAGCAGACCCCAGGGGGGGGAAAACAATGAGCAGTTCTTC.

The chain has TRBV6-6 and TRBJ2-2; D may be TRBD1 (5 bases). The CDR3 consists of 15 residues. V was cut by 2 bases and J by 1 base, with 8 bases left in between. CDR1 is MNHNY and CDR2 is SVGAGI in the germline V gene (reference sequence). As DNA, the CDR3 is TGTGCCAGCAGTTACGGGCAGGGGAACACCGGGGAGCTGTTTTTT. This codes for CASSYGQGNTGELFF.

This clone was seen a handful of times. The chain is built from TRBV7-2 and TRBJ1-1; D may be TRBD1 (5 bases). The CDR3 consists of 13 residues. The V gene lost 7 bases and the J gene lost 8 bases, with 17 bases spanning the gap. CDR1 and CDR2 from the germline V gene are SGHTA and FQGNSA. This CDR3 is CASNLPPHREAFF. The DNA for the CDR3 is TGTGCCAGCAACCTGCCCCCACACAGGGAAGCTTTCTTT.

The V and J genes are TRBV20-1 and TRBJ2-5; maybe TRBD2 (5 bases). Trimming removed 3 bases at V and 5 bases at J, with 7 bases between. The CDR3 is 11 residues long. Germline V CDR1 and CDR2: DFQATT, SNEGSKA (reference sequence). The CDR3 DNA is TGCAGTGCTAGTGCTAGCGAGACCCAGTACTTC. Translating it yields CSASASETQYF.

The CDR3 protein is CASSRPGTVYGYTF. In nucleotides, the CDR3 is TGTGCCAGCAGCCGACCTGGGACAGTCTATGGCTACACCTTC. The rearrangement links TRBV5-4 to TRBJ1-2; TRBD1 agrees at 7 bases. The trim removed 4 bases at V and 4 bases at J, leaving 7 bases unmatched. The CDR3 covers 14 residues. Germline CDR1 and CDR2: SGHNT and YYREEE (reference sequence).